These 27 T cell receptor beta chains were sequenced from one sample in a study of T-cell memory formation after mild COVID-19. MiXCR, applied by TCRdb to the 5' RACE reads, yields one record per CDR3 protein. The data hold 350,000 to 500,000 distinct CDR3 sequences, with around 19% observed a single time. Sequenced material: PBMCs or a T cell subset sorted from them (not recorded which). The receptors derive from an adult woman who had mild COVID-19 (a few samples of this study predate the infection). Cell type and time point are not known.

The chain couples TRBV20-1 to TRBJ2-7, with TRBD1 matching 9 bases. CDR3 size: 15 residues. Germline V lookup: CDR1 DFQATT, CDR2 SNEGSKA (reference sequence). Trimming at V came to 0 bases and at J to 5 bases, leaving 8 bases not matched to a gene. CDR3 DNA: TGCAGTGCTAGAGATCCGGGACAGGGTACCCACGAGCAGTACTTC. Encoded protein: CSARDPGQGTHEQYF.

The gene calls are TRBV18 and TRBJ2-3, with TRBD2 as a possible D gene (5 bases). The CDR3 has 15 residues. The ends were cut back, 0 bases at V and 3 bases at J, with 10 bases in the middle. Germline assignment: CDR1 KGHSH and CDR2 LQKENI. CDR3 loop: CASSPPGTRTDTQYF. CDR3 DNA sequence: TGTGCCAGCTCACCACCGGGCACTAGGACAGATACGCAGTATTTT.

This chain joins TRBV24-1 and TRBJ2-1, with 7 bases fitting TRBD2. The CDR3 is 16 amino acids. Germline CDR1 reads KGHDR; CDR2 reads SFDVKD. J was trimmed by 0 bases and V by 4 bases; bases with no gene match: 5. The CDR3 nucleotides are TGTGCCACCAGTGACCGCCGACTAGCCTCCTACAATGAGCAGTTCTTC. It yields the protein CATSDRRLASYNEQFF.

Only a few counts were recorded for this clonotype. The V call is TRBV7-9, the J call TRBJ2-1; possible D gene TRBD1, 7 bases. Trimming stripped 4 bases from V and 4 bases from J, with 11 bases between. CDR1 SEHNR and CDR2 FQNEAQ come from the germline V gene (reference sequence). CDR3 length: 14 amino acids. In nucleotides, the CDR3 is TGTGCCAGCAGCTCAGGGGGGACGTACAATGAGCAGTTCTTC. Translating it yields CASSSGGTYNEQFF.

Only a few counts were recorded for this clonotype. The chain has TRBV6-5 and TRBJ2-2; unclear D gene. The ends were cut back, 0 bases at V and 1 base at J, with 9 bases in the middle. The germline V gene has CDR1 MNHEY and CDR2 SVGAGI. The CDR3 is 16 amino acids. CDR3 coding DNA: TGTGCCAGCAGTTACTCGACCCAGCTGAACACCGGGGAGCTGTTTTTT. Its protein is CASSYSTQLNTGELFF.

The CDR3 is CATGTGGPSYEQYF. CDR3 bases: TGTGCCACCGGGACAGGGGGCCCCTCCTACGAGCAGTACTTC. This sequence joins TRBV24-1 and TRBJ2-7; the match to TRBD1 covers 12 bases. Trimming removed 9 bases from V and 0 bases from J; junction bases left unmatched: 2. CDR1 is KGHDR and CDR2 is SFDVKD in the germline V gene. The length of the CDR3 is 14 residues.

The rearrangement uses TRBV23-1 and TRBJ2-7, with 8 bases identical to TRBD1. TRBV23-1 is an ORF, and what it does is uncertain. This CDR3 spans 15 amino acids. The V gene end was trimmed by 5 bases and the J gene end by 2 bases; junction bases not matched to a gene: 8. The CDR3 loop reads CASSVRTGCTYEQYF. The CDR3 nucleotides are TGCGCCAGCAGTGTCCGGACAGGGTGCACCTACGAGCAGTACTTC.

The genes are TRBV6-1 and TRBJ2-1, with D maybe TRBD2 (6 bases). The ends were cut back, 1 base at V and 7 bases at J, with 11 bases in the middle. CDR1 and CDR2 from the germline V gene are MNHNS and SASEGT. The CDR3 has 14 residues. CDR3 amino acids: CASSEDPEGNEQFF. The CDR3 DNA reads TGTGCCAGCAGTGAAGATCCGGAGGGGAATGAGCAGTTCTTC.

In this sample, this clonotype turned up a few times. J is TRBJ2-7 and V is TRBV29-1, with D tentatively TRBD1 or TRBD2 (6 bases each). V was trimmed by 6 bases and J by 2 bases, leaving 17 bases between them. The CDR3 loop spans 14 amino acids. Looked up from germline, CDR1 is SQVTM and CDR2 is ANQGSEA. The CDR3 coding sequence is TGCAGCGTCGAGGGGGAGGATTACACCTACGAGCAGTACTTC. Amino acids: CSVEGEDYTYEQYF.

The table lists this clonotype with many counts. The chain combines TRBV12-3 or TRBV12-4 with TRBJ2-3; D gene ambiguous. This CDR3 comprises 14 residues. V lost 3 bases to trimming and J lost 0 bases, with 7 bases between them. Here the CDR3 reads CASSLGLSTDTQYF. CDR3 coding DNA: TGTGCCAGCAGTTTGGGCCTCAGCACAGATACGCAGTATTTT.

This clonotype was recorded a few times. The J gene is TRBJ2-1, the V gene TRBV7-9; the D is unclear. There are 12 residues in the CDR3. Looked up from germline, CDR1 is SEHNR and CDR2 is FQNEAQ (reference sequence). V dropped 5 bases and J dropped 7 bases, with 9 bases sitting between them. CDR3 region: CASSAYLNEQFF. CDR3 nucleotides: TGTGCCAGCAGCGCGTACCTTAATGAGCAGTTCTTC.

This clonotype was seen only a few times. This chain connects TRBV2 to TRBJ2-1; D possibly corresponds to TRBD2 (6 bases). CDR1 and CDR2 (germline): SNHLY, FYNNEI. The V end lost 0 bases, the J end lost 12 bases, and 15 bases lay between the germline ends. This CDR3 has 14 amino acids. This chain's CDR3 is CASSEAVRGWWQFF. The CDR3 DNA reads as TGTGCCAGCAGTGAAGCGGTGCGGGGATGGTGGCAGTTCTTC. Variable domain in full (rest from reference TRBV2 and TRBJ2-1): EPEVTQTPSHQVTQMGQEVILRCVPISNHLYFYWYRQILGQKVEFLVSFYNNEISEKSEIFDDQFSVERPDGSNFTLKIRSTKLEDSAMYFCASSEAVRGWWQFFGPGTRLTVL.

The chain combines TRBV3-1 with TRBJ1-6; 9 nucleotides agree with TRBD1. This CDR3 is built from 15 residues. V lost 4 bases, J lost 9 bases, and 7 bases stayed unmatched. CDR1 and CDR2 (germline): LGHDT, YNNKEL (reference sequence). The CDR3, as DNA: TGTGCCAGCAGCCCTCGGGGACAGGGAGGTTCACCCCTCCACTTT. Amino acids: CASSPRGQGGSPLHF.

The rearrangement links TRBV20-1 to TRBJ2-1; D is unresolved. Trimming cost V 0 bases and J 9 bases, with 15 bases left between them. The CDR3 runs to 14 residues. CDR1 DFQATT and CDR2 SNEGSKA come from the germline V gene (reference sequence). The CDR3 protein is CSARDPRSLGEQFF. The DNA for the CDR3 is TGCAGTGCTAGAGATCCGAGAAGTCTTGGTGAGCAGTTCTTC.

The chain has TRBV20-1 and TRBJ2-6; D ambiguous. CDR1 and CDR2 from the germline V gene are DFQATT and SNEGSKA (reference sequence). The CDR3 length is 15 residues. V was trimmed by 6 bases and J by 0 bases, leaving 12 bases between them. CDR3 DNA: TGCAGTGCCCTCGAGGTGGGCTCTGGGGCCAACGTCCTGACTTTC. Translating gives CSALEVGSGANVLTF.

The chain couples TRBV5-1 to TRBJ1-2, with a possible D match to TRBD1 (6 bases). Trimming took off 4 bases at V and 10 bases at J, with 14 bases between the two ends. CDR1 SGHRS and CDR2 YFSETQ come from the germline V gene. This CDR3 is 12 amino acids long. The CDR3 DNA reads as TGCGCCAGCAGCGTGGACAGAGCCAACTACACCTTC. Protein sequence: CASSVDRANYTF. Full variable domain (missing parts from reference TRBV5-1 and TRBJ1-2): KAGVTQTPRYLIKTRGQQVTLSCSPISGHRSVSWYQQTPGQGLQFLFEYFSETQRNKGNFPGRFSGRQFSNSRSEMNVSTLELGDSALYLCASSVDRANYTFGSGTRLTVV.

The sample holds many counts of this clonotype. This chain links TRBV7-9 with TRBJ2-3; TRBD2 aligns across 8 bases. This CDR3 comprises 15 residues. V was pared by 5 bases and J by 2 bases, with 6 bases of the junction left unmatched. Germline CDR1 is SEHNR and CDR2 is FQNEAQ (reference sequence). The CDR3 region is CASSTTSGFTDTQYF. CDR3 in DNA: TGTGCCAGCAGCACCACTAGCGGTTTCACAGATACGCAGTATTTT.

The rearrangement joins TRBV6-5 to TRBJ2-1, with TRBD1 matching 7 bases. This CDR3 is built from 16 residues. After removal of 1 base from V and 6 bases from J, the junction contained 9 bases not matched to a gene. The germline gives CDR1 MNHEY, CDR2 SVGAGI. Here the CDR3 DNA reads TGTGCCAGCAGTTACTTCGCCGACAGGGCCGGCAATGAGCAGTTCTTC. Protein product: CASSYFADRAGNEQFF.

This clonotype was recorded a few times. The genes are TRBV20-1 and TRBJ1-6; 12 bases fit TRBD1. Germline V CDR1 and CDR2: DFQATT, SNEGSKA (reference sequence). The CDR3 extends over 16 amino acids. Trimming removed 5 bases from V and 8 bases from J; junction bases left unmatched: 10. In DNA form, the CDR3 reads TGCAGTGCTTTATCCGGGACAGGGGGCCCTGATTCACCCCTCCACTTT. It is translated as CSALSGTGGPDSPLHF.

The chain has TRBV7-8 and TRBJ2-1; 9 nucleotides agree with TRBD2. The V gene end was trimmed by 2 bases and the J gene end by 8 bases; junction bases not matched to a gene: 10. Per the germline V gene, CDR1 is SGHVS and CDR2 is FQNEAQ. The CDR3 sequence is 16 residues long. CDR3 amino acids: CASSLLAGGPIDEQFF. The CDR3 DNA is TGTGCCAGCAGCTTATTGGCGGGAGGGCCTATAGATGAGCAGTTCTTC.

The rearrangement joins TRBV9 to TRBJ1-1; D uncertain. In germline, CDR1 is SGDLS, CDR2 YYNGEE. Trimming left V 0 bases short and J 2 bases short, with 11 bases between. The CDR3 has 15 amino acids. CDR3 region: CASSVGSRGNTEAFF. The CDR3 DNA reads as TGTGCCAGCAGCGTAGGTTCGCGGGGAAACACTGAAGCTTTCTTT.

J is TRBJ1-4 and V is TRBV12-3 or TRBV12-4; D unresolved. Trimming removed 2 bases from V and 9 bases from J, with 16 bases in between. This CDR3 comprises 15 residues. CDR3 sequence reads: CASSLSGALLKKLFF. For the CDR3, the DNA is TGTGCCAGCAGTTTATCAGGAGCCCTATTGAAAAAACTGTTTTTT.

The chain is built from TRBV12-3 or TRBV12-4 and TRBJ2-5; 11 bases align to TRBD2. The CDR3 runs 19 residues. Germline trimming cut 6 bases from V and 5 bases from J; bases unmatched to any gene: 20. CDR3 sequence: CASSFWGGWASGRIETQYF. The CDR3 bases are TGTGCCAGCAGCTTTTGGGGGGGCTGGGCTAGCGGGAGGATTGAGACCCAGTACTTC.

This clonotype has just a few counts. The chain couples TRBV6-5 to TRBJ2-3, with a weak D call TRBD2 (7 bases). The CDR3 sequence is 18 residues long. The V gene lost 10 bases and the J gene lost 2 bases, with 28 bases spanning the gap. CDR1 is MNHEY and CDR2 is SVGAGI in the germline V gene. The CDR3: CATKGGVLQGLITDTQYF. The CDR3 DNA reads TGTGCCACCAAGGGGGGGGTCCTACAGGGCCTTATCACAGATACGCAGTATTTT.

The sample holds a few counts of this clonotype. The gene calls are TRBV6-5 and TRBJ2-7; no clear D. V was cut by 0 bases and J by 1 base, with 16 bases left in between. The V gene's germline CDR1 is MNHEY and CDR2 SVGAGI. This CDR3 has 17 amino acids. The DNA for the CDR3 is TGTGCCAGCAGTTACTCGAACGCGAGAGCAGCGTCCTACGAGCAGTACTTC. It codes for CASSYSNARAASYEQYF.

The rearrangement links TRBV7-9 to TRBJ1-4, with D uncertain. Per germline, CDR1 SEHNR and CDR2 FQNEAQ (reference sequence). The CDR3 consists of 14 residues. Trimming took off 0 bases at V and 7 bases at J, with 9 bases between the two ends. The DNA for the CDR3 is TGTGCCAGCAGCTTAGCGTCGTCGGGTGAAAAACTGTTTTTT. Its translation is CASSLASSGEKLFF.

The chain links TRBV20-1 to TRBJ2-5; 9 nucleotides line up with TRBD2. Germline trimming cut 4 bases from V and 7 bases from J; bases unmatched to any gene: 7. The CDR3 runs 13 residues. Germline V lookup: CDR1 DFQATT, CDR2 SNEGSKA (reference sequence). CDR3 in DNA: TGCAGTGCTATTCCCGCTAGCGGGGTGACCCAGTACTTC. It codes for CSAIPASGVTQYF.